This TCR beta chain comes out of a study of OX40 agonist ivuxolimab in advanced cancers. General notes on the study: Ivuxolimab was a fully human IgG2 agonistic monoclonal antibody targeting the costimulatory receptor OX40 (CD134). Partial responses occurred in three dose-escalation patients: two with cutaneous melanoma and one with hepatocellular carcinoma. The paper reports the monotherapy dose-escalation portion (N of about 50 patients) of the phase I ivuxolimab trial. The point of sequencing TCRbeta in the periphery was to test whether ivuxolimab changed TCR sequence diversity and drove clonal T-cell expansion. Intravenous ivuxolimab was administered to patients every 2 weeks at six dose levels: 0.01, 0.1, 0.3, 1.5, 3 and 10 mg/kg. In the dose-escalation cohort, 70% to 85% of patients were male, and the mean age was 60 years with a range of about 23 to 79. Of the roughly 51 patients in dose escalation, some 19 had hepatocellular carcinoma, roughly 15 had melanoma, 9 had renal cell carcinoma and 9 had head and neck cancer. Patients were allowed to have had prior anti-PD-1, anti-PD-L1 or anti-CTLA-4 therapy, and roughly two fifths of the dose-escalation patients had been treated with checkpoint inhibitors. General conclusions and limits of the study: After ivuxolimab, expanded clones were on average more numerous among CD8+ T cells than among CD4+ T cells. Low levels of normalized T-cell clonal expansion were also seen in some patients who did not respond. At doses of 0.1 to 3.0 mg/kg, clonal expansion of both CD4+ and CD8+ T cells in blood was seen between baseline and week 6. Which antigens the clonally expanded peripheral T cells were specific for was not determined. Partial responders in the 0.1-3.0 mg/kg groups had among the lowest normalized peripheral clonal expansion, especially among CD8+ T cells.

Patients with autoimmune disease history or receiving systemic immunosuppression were excluded from the trial. Peripheral blood for TCR sequencing was collected from all dose cohorts at baseline, on cycle 4 day 1, and on cycle 7 day 1. Samples were obtained from an open-label, multicenter, first-in-human phase I dose-escalation trial of ivuxolimab. The trial enrolled adults with locally advanced or metastatic head and neck squamous cell, hepatocellular, melanoma or renal cell carcinoma. CD4+ and CD8+ T cells were sorted separately from peripheral blood before TCR sequencing. Spanning cysteine to phenylalanine, the CDR3 consists of 15 amino acids. Of all the DNA, just the CDR3 is kept, 45 bases in frame from base 1. Clipping removes 4 bases from V and 4 bases from J, with 1 as the unmatched junction base count. Based on the germline V gene, the CDR1 and CDR2 sequences are SGHTA and FQGNSA. Genomic DNA was isolated from the sorted cells so that the TCRbeta CDR3 region could be sequenced. The immunoSEQ Assay was used to sequence the TCRbeta CDR3 regions. As stored in TCRdb, this immuneACCESS dataset retains in-frame rearrangements with V and J assigned. A fraction of the clones does not appear; measured against another copy, unresolved V genes explain less than half of the discrepancy, and the remainder lacks a known reason. The sample includes tens of thousands of clones, with around 86% observed a single time. The top ten constitute 2.5% to 3% of the sample.

This clone has just one count. Its antigen is unknown. Base quality data are lacking; no much larger clone is found one base away. This clonotype was obtained from an adult with an advanced solid tumor such as melanoma, head and neck, liver or kidney cancer. The chain joins TRBV7-2 to TRBJ2-3, and 14 junction bases match TRBD2. The sequencing here drew on CD4+ or CD8+ T cells sorted from blood, taken in a trial of the OX40 agonist ivuxolimab. In nucleotides, the sequence is TGTGCCAGCAGCTCGGGACTAGCGGGGGCAGATACGCAGTATTTT. It translates as CASSSGLAGADTQYF.